These T cell receptor beta chains were read from a single sample in a study. TCRdb re-called the 5' RACE reads through MiXCR, storing one row per CDR3 protein. The table lists some 11,000 distinct CDR3 sequences, 27% of them singletons. The sequencing sample was made of Tregs sorted from a lymph node. These receptors were obtained from a female donor with breast cancer. The CDR3 runs from the conserved cysteine through the conserved F or W. Fields, in order: CDR3 length, D gene, V gene, clone size, J gene, CDR3 DNA, CDR3 protein. The D gene is left open where the match is weak. Some rows have no size entry. The others give once, few or many, or a class for an expanded clone.

length: 15; D: TRBD2; V: TRBV6-1; size: few; J: TRBJ2-1; DNA: TGTGCCAGCAGGATACTAGCGGGAGATTTGGATGAGCAGTTCTTC; CDR3: CASRILAGDLDEQFF
length: 15; D: TRBD1; V: TRBV9; size: medium-sized; J: TRBJ2-1; DNA: TGTGCCAGCAGCGTAGGGGGACAGGGGGCAAATGAGCAGTTCTTC; CDR3: CASSVGGQGANEQFF
length: 14; D: TRBD1; V: TRBV2; size: few; J: TRBJ1-4; DNA: TGTGCCAGCAGTGTTAGACAGGGGTGGGAAAAACTGTTTTTT; CDR3: CASSVRQGWEKLFF
length: 14; D: TRBD2; V: TRBV12-3/TRBV12-4; size: medium-sized; J: TRBJ2-1; DNA: TGTGCCAGCAGTTTACCACGTAGCGGGAATGAGCAGTTCTTC; CDR3: CASSLPRSGNEQFF
length: 17; D: TRBD2; V: TRBV24-1; size: -; J: TRBJ2-1; DNA: TGTGCCACCAGTGATTGGCCTGCGGGAGGGTCGTACAATGAGCAGTTCTTC; CDR3: CATSDWPAGGSYNEQFF
length: 14; D: -; V: TRBV5-1; size: large; J: TRBJ2-1; DNA: TGCGCCAGCAGCCTCGGCCCTCCCGGGGTTGAGCAGTTCTTC; CDR3: CASSLGPPGVEQFF
length: 15; D: -; V: TRBV6-5; size: -; J: TRBJ2-7; DNA: TGTGCCAGCAGTAAAGCCGGGACGACCTCCTACGAGCAGTACTTC; CDR3: CASSKAGTTSYEQYF
length: 18; D: -; V: TRBV20-1; size: -; J: TRBJ1-5; DNA: TGCAGTGGTATCAACGCAGAGTACATGGGGGCCGGCAATCAGCCCCAGCATTTT; CDR3: CSGINAEYMGAGNQPQHF
length: 14; D: -; V: TRBV24-1; size: many; J: TRBJ2-1; DNA: TGTGCCACCAGTGATGTGGTTGGGGGGAATGAGCAGTTCTTC; CDR3: CATSDVVGGNEQFF
length: 17; D: TRBD2; V: TRBV6-1; size: -; J: TRBJ2-1; DNA: TGTGCCAGCGGTGAAGTGTGGGGACTAGCGGGTGAGGGTGAGCAGTTCTTC; CDR3: CASGEVWGLAGEGEQFF
length: 12; D: -; V: TRBV3-1; size: -; J: TRBJ1-2; DNA: TGTGCCAGCAGCCGGGGAAGCCATGGCTACACCTTC; CDR3: CASSRGSHGYTF
length: 12; D: -; V: TRBV9; size: -; J: TRBJ1-2; DNA: TGTGCCAGCGGCGGGGTCTACTATGGCTACACCTTC; CDR3: CASGGVYYGYTF
length: 16; D: TRBD1; V: TRBV24-1; size: medium-sized; J: TRBJ2-1; DNA: TGTGCCACCAGTGATTTCCAAGGGACAGGGGGCAATGAGCAGTTCTTC; CDR3: CATSDFQGTGGNEQFF
length: 14; D: TRBD1; V: TRBV5-1; size: medium-sized; J: TRBJ1-2; DNA: TGCGCCAGCAGCTTGGGACAGGGGGCCTATGGCTACACCTTC; CDR3: CASSLGQGAYGYTF
length: 13; D: -; V: TRBV30; size: many; J: TRBJ1-3; DNA: TGTGCCTGGAGTGGGACAGCTGGAAACACCATATATTTT; CDR3: CAWSGTAGNTIYF
length: 17; D: TRBD1; V: TRBV4-1; size: many; J: TRBJ2-7; DNA: TGCGCCAGCAGCCAAGGGCCCGGGACAGGGGGCGGCTACGAGCAGTACTTC; CDR3: CASSQGPGTGGGYEQYF
length: 13; D: -; V: TRBV18; size: medium-sized; J: TRBJ2-7; DNA: TGTGCCAGCTCACCGGGACGGGGATACGAGCAGTACTTC; CDR3: CASSPGRGYEQYF
length: 14; D: -; V: TRBV11-3; size: -; J: TRBJ1-1; DNA: TGTGCCAGCAGCGACACGCGGTCCGATGGTGAAGCTTTCTTT; CDR3: CASSDTRSDGEAFF
length: 10; D: TRBD1; V: TRBV5-1; size: medium-sized; J: TRBJ2-7; DNA: TGCGCCAGCCGAGGGGACAGCTGGAATTTC; CDR3: CASRGDSWNF
length: 14; D: -; V: TRBV7-2; size: medium-sized; J: TRBJ2-3; DNA: TGTGCCAGCAGCTTAGGATGGGCCACAGATACGCAGTATTTT; CDR3: CASSLGWATDTQYF
length: 13; D: -; V: TRBV24-1; size: medium-sized; J: TRBJ1-2; DNA: TGTGCCACCAGTGATAGGACAGCGAAGGGCTACACCTTC; CDR3: CATSDRTAKGYTF
length: 12; D: -; V: TRBV30; size: -; J: TRBJ2-7; DNA: TGTGCCTGGAGTGGACAAACGGACGAGCAGTACTTC; CDR3: CAWSGQTDEQYF
length: 14; D: -; V: TRBV11-2; size: many; J: TRBJ2-3; DNA: TGTGCCAGCAGCCCCAGGGGTACCACAGATACGCAGTATTTT; CDR3: CASSPRGTTDTQYF
length: 16; D: -; V: TRBV7-9; size: many; J: TRBJ1-3; DNA: TGTGCCAGCAGCTTTGGGGTAGGACTCGGTGGAAACACCATATATTTT; CDR3: CASSFGVGLGGNTIYF
length: 17; D: -; V: TRBV19; size: -; J: TRBJ2-5; DNA: TGTGCCAGTAGTATGGAGCGAGCGCCCGAGAGGGAAGAGACCCAGTACTTC; CDR3: CASSMERAPEREETQYF
length: 14; D: TRBD1; V: TRBV11-2; size: medium-sized; J: TRBJ2-3; DNA: TGTGCCAGCAGCTCCGGGGACAGGTTGAATACGCAGTATTTT; CDR3: CASSSGDRLNTQYF
length: 14; D: -; V: TRBV19; size: medium-sized; J: TRBJ1-5; DNA: TGTGCCAGTAGTGGGACCGGGGGCAATCAGCCCCAGCATTTT; CDR3: CASSGTGGNQPQHF
length: 16; D: TRBD2; V: TRBV11-2; size: medium-sized; J: TRBJ2-7; DNA: TGTGCCAGCAGCTTAGTGGAGCGGGGGATCGATTACGAGCAGTACTTC; CDR3: CASSLVERGIDYEQYF
length: 16; D: -; V: TRBV9; size: medium-sized; J: TRBJ2-1; DNA: TGTGCCAGCAGCGTAGCTGGGGGTACTACCCCCAATGAGCAGTTCTTC; CDR3: CASSVAGGTTPNEQFF
length: 15; D: TRBD1; V: TRBV7-2; size: many; J: TRBJ1-2; DNA: TGTGCCAGCAGCATCCGGGACAGTCGTTCTGAAGGCTACACCTTC; CDR3: CASSIRDSRSEGYTF
length: 17; D: -; V: TRBV7-3; size: many; J: TRBJ2-5; DNA: TGTGCCGCAGAGGGGTCGTCTTTTGGTCTGCCGGGAGAGACCCAGTACTTC; CDR3: CAAEGSSFGLPGETQYF
length: 16; D: -; V: TRBV5-8; size: -; J: TRBJ2-1; DNA: TGTGCCGGCAGTTCCCGGGACGCCAGCTCCTACAATGAGCAGTTCTTC; CDR3: CAGSSRDASSYNEQFF
length: 18; D: TRBD2; V: TRBV4-1; size: -; J: TRBJ2-3; DNA: TGCGCCAGCAGCCAAGGCGTCGTCCGAGCGGGAGTCACAGATGCGCAGTATTTT; CDR3: CASSQGVVRAGVTDAQYF
length: 15; D: TRBD2; V: TRBV11-2; size: medium-sized; J: TRBJ2-3; DNA: TGTGCCAGCAGCCCCACGGCGGGAGTTGCAGATACGCAGTATTTT; CDR3: CASSPTAGVADTQYF
length: 15; D: -; V: TRBV25-1; size: -; J: TRBJ2-7; DNA: TGTGCCAGCAGTGAAAGTTCCGGGCCCGATTACGAGCAGTACTTC; CDR3: CASSESSGPDYEQYF
length: 13; D: -; V: TRBV12-5; size: many; J: TRBJ1-1; DNA: TGTGCTAGTGGCAGCAGGGTGGACACTGAAGCTTTCTTT; CDR3: CASGSRVDTEAFF
length: 14; D: -; V: TRBV5-1; size: many; J: TRBJ2-1; DNA: TGCGCCAGCAGACTTGTGGCAGGGGACAATGAGCAGTTCTTC; CDR3: CASRLVAGDNEQFF
length: 14; D: TRBD2; V: TRBV5-4; size: few; J: TRBJ2-3; DNA: TGTGCCAGCAGCTTCGCCCTAGCGGCAGATACGCAGTATTTT; CDR3: CASSFALAADTQYF
length: 17; D: TRBD2; V: TRBV25-1; size: -; J: TRBJ2-1; DNA: TGTGCCAGCAGTGACCCCCCCAGCGGGAGCTCCTACAATGAGCAGTTCTTC; CDR3: CASSDPPSGSSYNEQFF
length: 11; D: -; V: TRBV18; size: medium-sized; J: TRBJ1-1; DNA: TGTGCCAGCTCACCGGGAACTGAAGCTTTCTTT; CDR3: CASSPGTEAFF